A single sample is the source of the 32 T cell receptor beta chains below, sequenced in a study of T cell responses to AZD1222 COVID-19 vaccine. This table comes from immunoSEQ multiplex PCR, and its TCRdb copy is limited to in-frame clones, with some not included. The table lists approximately 100,000 clones, 93% of them singletons. The material was peripheral blood, obtained on day 0 of AZD1222 vaccination. These receptors all come from an adult in good health.

The rearrangement joins TRBV7-9 to TRBJ2-5; D unresolved. The V gene's germline CDR1 is SEHNR and CDR2 FQNEAQ (reference sequence). V was cut by 6 bases and J by 1 base, with 12 bases left in between. CDR3 length: 14 residues. DNA of the CDR3: TGTGCCAGCAGTTCCGAGACAACCCAAGAGACCCAGTACTTC. Translating it yields CASSSETTQETQYF.

The J gene is TRBJ1-6, the V gene TRBV1; the table's D gene call, TRBD1, was not cross checked with the DNA. TRBV1 is marked as a pseudogene. This CDR3 is 15 amino acids long. The CDR3 spells CTSSTRDSDNSPLHF. The CDR3 region has the DNA TGCACCAGCAGCACCCGGGACAGCGATAATTCACCCCTCCACTTT.

The chain couples TRBV4-2 to TRBJ2-1; 7 bases are shared with TRBD2. The CDR3 contains 15 residues. Germline CDR1 reads LGHNA; CDR2 reads YNFKEQ. V lost 3 bases to trimming and J lost 4 bases; unmatched junction nucleotides: 6. The CDR3, as DNA: TGTGCCAGCAGCCATTATACTAGCGAATACAATGAGCAGTTCTTC. Its protein is CASSHYTSEYNEQFF.

The gene calls are TRBV3-1 (or the pseudogene TRBV3-2) and TRBJ2-7; maybe TRBD1 (6 bases). V shed 5 bases and J shed 1 base, with 12 bases lying between them. The length of the CDR3 is 14 residues. Germline CDR1 and CDR2: LGHDT and YNNKEL (reference sequence). CDR3 bases: TGTGCCAGCAGCTTCCAGACAGGTTCCTACGAGCAGTACTTC. It specifies CASSFQTGSYEQYF.

The chain combines TRBV3-1 (or the pseudogene TRBV3-2) with TRBJ2-4; D might be TRBD2 (5 bases). From germline, CDR1 is LGHDT and CDR2 YNNKEL (reference sequence). V lost 4 bases to trimming and J lost 1 base, with 14 bases between them. The CDR3 totals 16 residues. In DNA, the CDR3 is TGTGCCAGCAGCCCCCTGAGGGATGGTGCCAAAAACATTCAGTACTTC. Translating it yields CASSPLRDGAKNIQYF.

This clone has just one count. This rearrangement joins TRBV6-5 to TRBJ2-5, with D perhaps TRBD1 (6 bases). Germline CDR1 is MNHEY and CDR2 is SVGAGI. V dropped 2 bases and J dropped 5 bases, with 18 bases sitting between them. This CDR3 region has 16 residues. In DNA form, the CDR3 reads TGTGCCAGCAGTTACCGGAACCCAGGGGTCGGGGAGACCCAGTACTTC. Translated: CASSYRNPGVGETQYF.

The chain employs TRBV5-5 and TRBJ1-2; weak D call: TRBD1 (6 bases). V shed 0 bases and J shed 7 bases, with 19 bases lying between them. The CDR3 sequence is 16 residues long. Germline values: CDR1 SGHKS, CDR2 YYEKEE (reference sequence). The CDR3, as DNA: TGTGCCAGCAGCTTGGGACAGGCTCCGCTCGGCGCTGGCTACACCTTC. Protein: CASSLGQAPLGAGYTF.

This chain links TRBV3-1 (or the pseudogene TRBV3-2) with TRBJ1-4; D is ambiguous. Trimming stripped 1 base from V and 6 bases from J, with 12 bases between. The germline V gene has CDR1 LGHDT and CDR2 YNNKEL (reference sequence). CDR3 size: 15 residues. The CDR3 DNA reads TGTGCCAGCAGCCAAGGGAGGGAGACGTATGAAAAACTGTTTTTT. Its translation: CASSQGRETYEKLFF.

This chain uses TRBV10-3 with TRBJ2-3; 13 nucleotides line up with TRBD2. Per the germline V gene, CDR1 is ENHRY and CDR2 is SYGVKD. This CDR3 comprises 15 residues. V trimming: 5 bases; J trimming: 5 bases; junction bases outside the gene matches: 4. Written as DNA, the CDR3 is TGTGCCATCAGTTTGGGACTAGCGGGGATAGATACGCAGTATTTT. Translated, it gives CAISLGLAGIDTQYF.

The rearrangement links TRBV19 to TRBJ2-5, with D perhaps matching TRBD1 (5 bases). This CDR3 has 14 residues. Germline lookup yields CDR1 LNHDA and CDR2 SQIVND (reference sequence). V gave up 3 bases and J gave up 3 bases, with 11 bases separating them. The CDR3 DNA reads TGTGCCAGTAGTATGGAAGACAGAGAAGAGACCCAGTACTTC. Its protein product is CASSMEDREETQYF. The full variable domain, completed using reference TRBV19 and TRBJ2-5, is DGGITQSPKYLFRKEGQNVTLSCEQNLNHDAMYWYRQDPGQGLRLIYYSQIVNDFQKGDIAEGYSVSREKKESFPLTVTSAQKNPTAFYLCASSMEDREETQYFGPGTRLLVL.

J is TRBJ1-5 and V is TRBV4-2; TRBD1 agrees at 8 bases. V dropped 3 bases and J dropped 6; count of bases not matched to a gene: 13. Germline CDR1 reads LGHNA; CDR2 reads YNFKEQ. The CDR3 is 17 amino acids. This chain's CDR3 is CASSQDTVTGVSQPQHF. CDR3 bases: TGTGCCAGCAGCCAGGACACCGTGACAGGGGTGAGTCAGCCCCAGCATTTT.

V and J are TRBV4-1 and TRBJ1-1; D is possibly TRBD1 (5 bases). Trimming left V 6 bases short and J 1 base short, with 18 bases between. The CDR3 is 16 residues long. The germline CDR1 and CDR2 sequences are MGHRA and YSYEKL. The CDR3, as DNA: TGCGCCAGCAGACATACCTCCACCAGGGCGAACACTGAAGCTTTCTTT. Translation: CASRHTSTRANTEAFF.

V and J are TRBV4-2 and TRBJ2-3; 12 bases match TRBD2. The CDR3 is 18 residues long. Germline values: CDR1 LGHNA, CDR2 YNFKEQ. The V and J ends lost 2 bases and 5 bases, in that order; junction bases with no gene match: 11. This CDR3 is CASSQRPFLAGGEDTQYF. In nucleotides, the CDR3 is TGTGCCAGCAGCCAAAGGCCCTTCCTAGCGGGAGGGGAAGATACGCAGTATTTT.

The chain uses TRBV5-4 and TRBJ1-2; D is possibly TRBD1 (5 bases). From germline, CDR1 is SGHNT and CDR2 YYREEE (reference sequence). The CDR3 is made up of 14 amino acids. Trimming pared 5 bases from V and 2 bases from J, leaving 13 bases between. CDR3 sequence reads: CASRRSTANYGYTF. DNA for the CDR3: TGTGCCAGCAGAAGATCGACAGCAAACTATGGCTACACCTTC.

This sequence joins TRBV6-2 or TRBV6-3 and TRBJ1-6; possibly TRBD1 for D (5 bases). From germline, CDR1 is MNHEY and CDR2 SVGEGT. The CDR3 runs to 14 residues. Trimming stripped 6 bases from V and 9 bases from J, with 15 bases between. The CDR3 here is CASSTPGYGSPLHF. The DNA of the CDR3 is TGTGCCAGCAGCACCCCAGGGTACGGTTCACCCCTCCACTTT.

The CDR3 DNA reads TGTGCCAGTAGCAACAAAGCCTTCTCTAGCACAGATACGCAGTATTTT. Its translation is CASSNKAFSSTDTQYF. The chain carries TRBV19 and TRBJ2-3; no clear D. From germline, CDR1 is LNHDA and CDR2 SQIVND (reference sequence). V dropped 6 bases and J dropped 0 bases, with 16 bases sitting between them. There are 16 residues in the CDR3.

The table lists this clone with a count of one. The chain employs TRBV5-1 and TRBJ1-6; 7 nucleotides match TRBD1. CDR3 length: 16 residues. The J segment lost 0 bases and the V segment lost 5 bases, leaving 5 bases of the junction unmatched. Germline V gene sequence: CDR1 SGHRS, CDR2 YFSETQ. In DNA, the CDR3 is TGCGCCAGCAGTTCAGGGGACAGCTCCTATAATTCACCCCTCCACTTT. As protein: CASSSGDSSYNSPLHF. Variable domain in full (rest from reference TRBV5-1 and TRBJ1-6): KAGVTQTPRYLIKTRGQQVTLSCSPISGHRSVSWYQQTPGQGLQFLFEYFSETQRNKGNFPGRFSGRQFSNSRSEMNVSTLELGDSALYLCASSSGDSSYNSPLHFGNGTRLTVT.

This clone has only one observation. The J gene is TRBJ2-2, the V gene TRBV19; no clear D. The CDR3 has 14 amino acids. Per germline, CDR1 LNHDA and CDR2 SQIVND (reference sequence). V lost 1 base and J lost 0, with 3 bases in between. CDR3 region: CASSIGSNTGELFF. The CDR3 bases are TGTGCCAGTAGTATAGGCTCGAACACCGGGGAGCTGTTTTTT.

The J gene is TRBJ2-1, the V gene TRBV7-8; possible D gene TRBD2, 6 bases. The V end lost 2 bases, the J end lost 7 bases, and 9 bases lay between the germline ends. The germline V gene has CDR1 SGHVS and CDR2 FQNEAQ. The CDR3 consists of 13 residues. The CDR3 is CASSLWGDNEQFF. For the CDR3, the DNA is TGTGCCAGCAGCTTATGGGGGGATAATGAGCAGTTCTTC.

The chain couples TRBV6-5 to TRBJ2-5; D may be TRBD2 (6 bases). The germline CDR1 and CDR2 sequences are MNHEY and SVGAGI. The CDR3 length is 13 residues. V gave up 6 bases and J gave up 2 bases, with 10 bases separating them. CDR3 residues: CASRQSGQETQYF. The CDR3 DNA sequence: TGTGCCAGCAGACAGAGCGGGCAAGAGACCCAGTACTTC.

This sequence joins TRBV15 and TRBJ1-5; no firm D call. This CDR3 is 13 amino acids long. V was clipped by 7 bases and J by 7 bases, with 14 bases between them. Germline values: CDR1 LNHNV, CDR2 YYDKDF (reference sequence). The CDR3: CATNRRLEQPQHF. In nucleotides, the CDR3 is TGTGCCACCAATCGTCGACTTGAGCAGCCCCAGCATTTT.

V is TRBV4-1 and J is TRBJ2-3, with D possibly TRBD1 on 5 matching bases. Deletions cut 2 bases from V and 2 bases from J, with 14 bases between. The CDR3 length is 16 residues. The V gene's germline CDR1 is MGHRA and CDR2 YSYEKL. The CDR3 DNA reads TGCGCCAGCAGCCAAACCCCCAGGGCCTTCACAGATACGCAGTATTTT. This translates into CASSQTPRAFTDTQYF.

The CDR3 nucleotides are TGTGCCAGCAGCAGCCATGACCCGGCTAATTCACCCCTCCACTTT. It codes for CASSSHDPANSPLHF. The V and J genes are TRBV7-9 and TRBJ1-6; no clear D gene. The V gene's germline CDR1 is SEHNR and CDR2 FQNEAQ (reference sequence). Trimming shortened V by 5 bases and J by 6 bases, and 14 bases separated the two germline ends. This CDR3 comprises 15 residues.

This chain links TRBV27 with TRBJ2-1; D is uncertain. Germline V gene data show CDR1 as MNHEY and CDR2 as SMNVEV (reference sequence). The CDR3 contains 14 residues. The V and J ends lost 6 bases and 7 bases respectively, with 16 bases between them. The CDR3 reads CASSYYARTNEQFF. DNA for the CDR3: TGTGCCAGCAGCTACTACGCGCGTACGAATGAGCAGTTCTTC.

This rearrangement joins TRBV7-8 to TRBJ2-5, with D tentatively TRBD1 (6 bases). The germline gives CDR1 SGHVS, CDR2 FQNEAQ. The CDR3 is 15 amino acids. The germline V and J ends were trimmed by 1 base and 5 bases, with 14 bases remaining between them. CDR3 DNA: TGTGCCAGCAGCTTAGACTCCAGGGGTAGGGAGACCCAGTACTTC. This sequence encodes CASSLDSRGRETQYF.

This clone was detected a few times. This sequence joins TRBV4-1 and TRBJ1-1; the match to TRBD1 covers 9 bases. Germline-derived CDR1 and CDR2 are MGHRA and YSYEKL. The ends lost 0 bases at V and 6 bases at J; junction bases unmatched: 8. The CDR3 covers 16 residues. The CDR3, as DNA: TGCGCCAGCAGCCAAGATCCCGGGACAGGGATGTCTGAAGCTTTCTTT. It specifies CASSQDPGTGMSEAFF.

The rearrangement joins TRBV5-6 to TRBJ1-5, with TRBD1 matching over 8 bases. CDR1 and CDR2 (germline): SGHDT, YYEEEE. This CDR3 comprises 16 residues. The V and J ends lost 2 bases and 7 bases, in that order; junction bases with no gene match: 11. CDR3 sequence (DNA): TGTGCCAGCAGCTTCGGGACAGGAAAAGAGTGGCAGCCCCAGCATTTT. The encoded protein is CASSFGTGKEWQPQHF.

The sample holds one count of this clone. The genes are TRBV5-6 and TRBJ1-1, with 7 bases that match TRBD1. This CDR3 is built from 13 residues. Germline V gene sequence: CDR1 SGHDT, CDR2 YYEEEE. V was clipped by 7 bases and J by 3 bases; unmatched bases: 6. CDR3 protein: CASGRQGYTEAFF. DNA of the CDR3: TGTGCCAGCGGCAGACAGGGCTACACTGAAGCTTTCTTT.

The rearrangement uses TRBV5-5 and TRBJ1-2; D is possibly TRBD1 (5 bases). Deletions cut 1 base from V and 6 bases from J, with 13 bases between. The CDR3 contains 14 residues. Germline-derived CDR1 and CDR2 are SGHKS and YYEKEE (reference sequence). CDR3 in DNA: TGTGCCAGCAGCTTGACTTCGACAGCGAATGGCTACACCTTC. Translation: CASSLTSTANGYTF.

The V and J genes are TRBV5-4 and TRBJ2-1; D ambiguous. Germline V gene lookup returns CDR1 SGHNT and CDR2 YYREEE (reference sequence). The CDR3 runs 15 residues. V was clipped by 4 bases and J by 2 bases, with 13 bases between them. The CDR3 DNA is TGTGCCAGCAGCCCGACTTGGCCACCCTACAATGAGCAGTTCTTC. Its protein is CASSPTWPPYNEQFF.

This clone was seen once. This sequence joins TRBV2 and TRBJ2-7, with D possibly being TRBD1 (5 bases). Trimming took 8 bases from V and 2 from J, leaving 16 bases between them. Germline V lookup: CDR1 SNHLY, CDR2 FYNNEI. This CDR3 spans 14 amino acids. The CDR3 DNA reads TGTGCCAGCGCCCTTGACAGCACGACCTACGAGCAGTACTTC. It is translated as CASALDSTTYEQYF.

This clone was found once. The chain couples TRBV5-1 to TRBJ2-7, with D possibly being TRBD1 (6 bases). Trimming shortened V by 3 bases and J by 7 bases, and 23 bases separated the two germline ends. CDR3 size: 16 residues. Germline V lookup: CDR1 SGHRS, CDR2 YFSETQ. CDR3 DNA sequence: TGCGCCAGCAGCTCGGACGCAGGTCCGCAGGGGAATGAGCAGTACTTC. This translates into CASSSDAGPQGNEQYF.